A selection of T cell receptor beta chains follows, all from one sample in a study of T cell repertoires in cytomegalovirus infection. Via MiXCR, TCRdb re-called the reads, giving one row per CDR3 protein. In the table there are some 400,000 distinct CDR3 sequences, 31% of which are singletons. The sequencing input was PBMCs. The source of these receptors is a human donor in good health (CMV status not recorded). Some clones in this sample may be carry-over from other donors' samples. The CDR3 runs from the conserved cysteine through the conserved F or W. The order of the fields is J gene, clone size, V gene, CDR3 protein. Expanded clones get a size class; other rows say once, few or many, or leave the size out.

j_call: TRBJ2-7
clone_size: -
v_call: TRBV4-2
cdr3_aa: CASSQGFDSAYEQYF

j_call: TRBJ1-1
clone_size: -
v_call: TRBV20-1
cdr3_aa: CSASWGDTEAFF

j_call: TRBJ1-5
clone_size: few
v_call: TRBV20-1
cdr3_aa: CSARDHRQNLNQPQHF

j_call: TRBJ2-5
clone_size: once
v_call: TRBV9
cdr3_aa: CASNRDGETQYF

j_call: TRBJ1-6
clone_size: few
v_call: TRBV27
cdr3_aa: CASSLWAGSYNSPLHF

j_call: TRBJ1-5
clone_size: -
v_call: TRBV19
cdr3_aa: CASSKDDAGRSSNQPQHF

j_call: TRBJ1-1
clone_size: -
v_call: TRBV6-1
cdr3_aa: CASSSRSLSGLGGTEAFF

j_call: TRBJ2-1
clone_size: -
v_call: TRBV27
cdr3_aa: CASSLSAPNEQFF

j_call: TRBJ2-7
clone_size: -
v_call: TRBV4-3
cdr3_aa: CASSQGSGGPYEQYF

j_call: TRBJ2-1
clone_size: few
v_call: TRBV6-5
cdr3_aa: CASSYSDTTLLGSYNEQFF